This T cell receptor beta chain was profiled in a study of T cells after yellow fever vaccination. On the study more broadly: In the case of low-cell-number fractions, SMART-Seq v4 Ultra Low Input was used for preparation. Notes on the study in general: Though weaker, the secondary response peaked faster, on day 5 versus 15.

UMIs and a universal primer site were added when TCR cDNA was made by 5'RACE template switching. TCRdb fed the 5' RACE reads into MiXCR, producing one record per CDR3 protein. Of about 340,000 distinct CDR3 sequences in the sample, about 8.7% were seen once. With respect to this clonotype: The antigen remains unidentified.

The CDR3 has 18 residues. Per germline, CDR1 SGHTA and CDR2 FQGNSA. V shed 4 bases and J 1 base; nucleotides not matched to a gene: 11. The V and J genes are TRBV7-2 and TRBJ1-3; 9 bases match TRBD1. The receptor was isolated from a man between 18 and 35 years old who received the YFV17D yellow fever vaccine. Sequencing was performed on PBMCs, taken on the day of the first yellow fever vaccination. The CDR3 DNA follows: TGTGCCAGCAGCTGGATGATCCCCGGGACAGGGTCTGGAAACACCATATATTTT. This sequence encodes CASSWMIPGTGSGNTIYF.